This T cell receptor (beta chain) was sequenced for a study of T cells in Graves' hyperthyroidism and ophthalmopathy. Study information: At initial diagnosis, before any treatment had begun, peripheral blood was obtained.

The PBMCs were taken from approximately 9.7 ml of fresh peripheral blood. Germline CDR1 reads MRHNA; CDR2 reads SNTAGT. V was clipped by 7 bases and J by 2 bases; unmatched bases: 9. CDR3 length: 15 residues. TCR beta CDR3 regions were amplified from RNA transcripts. Initially, a first-round RT-PCR of the TCR CDR3 employed the HTBI primer set. TCRdb itself ran the multiplex PCR reads through MiXCR, one entry per CDR3 protein. Of about 400,000 distinct CDR3 sequences in the sample, roughly 13% were seen once. The sequence derives from a woman between 18 and 29 years old with Graves' hyperthyroidism. The sequenced material came from blood. The rearrangement links TRBV6-4 to TRBJ2-7, with 9 bases matching TRBD1. The CDR3 here is CASKTGTGQTYEQYF. In DNA, the CDR3 is TGTGCCAGCAAGACCGGGACAGGGCAAACCTACGAGCAGTACTTC.